This record covers a single T cell receptor beta chain. The data were obtained in a study of T cell changes during pregnancy in multiple sclerosis. This CDR3 has 14 amino acids. Germline V CDR1 and CDR2: ENHRY, SYGVKD. The trim removed 7 bases at V and 3 bases at J, leaving 6 bases unmatched. TCRdb keeps only in-frame clones here, not all; method: immunoSEQ multiplex PCR. Among 50,000 to 60,000 clones, over 80% were seen once, and the ten largest hold over 0.45%. The rearrangement joins TRBV10-3 to TRBJ2-5, with 9 bases that match TRBD2. This clonotype was obtained from a female donor with multiple sclerosis, enrolled in a pregnancy study. The sample consisted of CD4+ T cells from peripheral blood mononuclear cells, taken in the first trimester of pregnancy. The CDR3 nucleotides read TGTGCCATCATGGCTAGCGGGGAAAAAGAGACCCAGTACTTC. The encoded protein is CAIMASGEKETQYF.